The T cell receptor (beta chain) described here comes from a study of cytomegalovirus exposure and HLA in healthy donors. The study's findings and limits: There were over 150 TCR beta chains listed as cytomegalovirus-associated.

CDR3 size: 11 residues. Trimming shortened V by 5 bases and J by 3 bases, and 5 bases separated the two germline ends. Germline V CDR1 and CDR2: SGHTA, FQGNSA. Each of the donors was a healthy bone marrow donor. About this clone: Its target is unknown.

Primers: 60 Vbeta forward and 13 Jbeta reverse. This table comes from immunoSEQ multiplex PCR, and its TCRdb copy is limited to in-frame clones, with some not included. The table lists about 82,000 clones, 74% of them singletons. The specimen sequenced was PBMCs. The V and J genes are TRBV7-2 and TRBJ2-7, with D uncertain. This receptor was obtained from a woman in her forties or fifties in good health and CMV-seropositive. The CDR3 nucleotides read TGTGCCAGCAGCCGGAGCTACGAGCAGTACTTC. Translated: CASSRSYEQYF.